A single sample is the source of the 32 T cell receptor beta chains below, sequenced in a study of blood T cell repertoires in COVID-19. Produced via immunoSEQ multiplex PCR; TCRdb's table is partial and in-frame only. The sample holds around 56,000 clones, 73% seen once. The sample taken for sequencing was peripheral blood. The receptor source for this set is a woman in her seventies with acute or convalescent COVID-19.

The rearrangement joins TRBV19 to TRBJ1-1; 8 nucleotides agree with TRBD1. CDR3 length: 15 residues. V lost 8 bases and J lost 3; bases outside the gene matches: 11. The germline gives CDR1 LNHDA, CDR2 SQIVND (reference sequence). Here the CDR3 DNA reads TGTGCCAGTCGGACAGGGCGGCAAGGGTACACTGAAGCTTTCTTT. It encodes CASRTGRQGYTEAFF.

In nucleotides, the CDR3 is TGTGCCTGGAGTGTACAGTACCAGCAGTACTTC. Its translation: CAWSVQYQQYF. The genes are TRBV30 and TRBJ2-7; D gene ambiguous. The germline V gene encodes CDR1 GTSNPN and CDR2 SVGIG (reference sequence). This CDR3 has 11 amino acids. Trimming shortened V by 0 bases and J by 8 bases, and 8 bases separated the two germline ends.

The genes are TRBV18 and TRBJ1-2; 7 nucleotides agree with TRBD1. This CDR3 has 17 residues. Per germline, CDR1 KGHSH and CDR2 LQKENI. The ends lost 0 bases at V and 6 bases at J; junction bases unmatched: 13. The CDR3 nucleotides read TGTGCCAGCTCACCACCAAACCTCTACCAGGGGGGAAATGGCTACACCTTC. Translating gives CASSPPNLYQGGNGYTF.

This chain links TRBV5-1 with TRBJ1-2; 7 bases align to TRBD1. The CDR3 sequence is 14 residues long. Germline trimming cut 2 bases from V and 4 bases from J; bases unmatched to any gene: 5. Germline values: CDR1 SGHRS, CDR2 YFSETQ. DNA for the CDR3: TGCGCCAGCAGCTTAGGGGGCGCCGGCTATGGCTACACCTTC. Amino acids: CASSLGGAGYGYTF.

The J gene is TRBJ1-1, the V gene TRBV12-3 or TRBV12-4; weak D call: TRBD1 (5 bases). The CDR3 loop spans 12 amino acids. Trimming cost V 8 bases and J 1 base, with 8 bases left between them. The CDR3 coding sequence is TGTGCCAGCGGGACTTGGAACACTGAAGCTTTCTTT. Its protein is CASGTWNTEAFF.

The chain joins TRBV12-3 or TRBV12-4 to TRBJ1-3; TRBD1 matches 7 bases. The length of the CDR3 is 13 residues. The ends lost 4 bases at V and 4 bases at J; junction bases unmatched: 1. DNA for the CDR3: TGTGCCAGCAGTTCAGGGGGGGGAAACACCATATATTTT. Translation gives CASSSGGGNTIYF.

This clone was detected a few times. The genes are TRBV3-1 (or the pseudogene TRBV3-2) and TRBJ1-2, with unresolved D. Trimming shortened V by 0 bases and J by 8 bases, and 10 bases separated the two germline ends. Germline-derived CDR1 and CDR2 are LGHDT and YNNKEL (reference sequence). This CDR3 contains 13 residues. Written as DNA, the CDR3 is TGTGCCAGCAGCCAAGACGGAGTGAGGGGCTACACCTTC. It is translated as CASSQDGVRGYTF.

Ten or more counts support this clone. The CDR3 nucleotides are TGCGCCAGCAGCGCTTTATTGACGGCGGGAGGTGAAAAACTGTTTTTT. This gives the protein CASSALLTAGGEKLFF. The chain combines TRBV5-1 with TRBJ1-4, with D unclear. The CDR3 contains 16 residues. Germline loops: CDR1 SGHRS, CDR2 YFSETQ. V gave up 4 bases and J gave up 7 bases, with 20 bases separating them.

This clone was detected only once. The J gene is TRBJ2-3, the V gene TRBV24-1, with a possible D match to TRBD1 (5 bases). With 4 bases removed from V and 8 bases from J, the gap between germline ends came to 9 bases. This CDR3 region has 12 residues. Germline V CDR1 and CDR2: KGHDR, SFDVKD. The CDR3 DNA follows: TGTGCCACCAGTGAGGCTAGGGGTACGCAGTATTTT. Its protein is CATSEARGTQYF.

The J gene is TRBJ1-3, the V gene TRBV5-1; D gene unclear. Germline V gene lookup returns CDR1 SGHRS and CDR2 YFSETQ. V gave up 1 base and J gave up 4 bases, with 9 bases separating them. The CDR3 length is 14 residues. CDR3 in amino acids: CASSLSMGGNTIYF. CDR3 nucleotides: TGCGCCAGCAGCTTGAGCATGGGCGGAAACACCATATATTTT.

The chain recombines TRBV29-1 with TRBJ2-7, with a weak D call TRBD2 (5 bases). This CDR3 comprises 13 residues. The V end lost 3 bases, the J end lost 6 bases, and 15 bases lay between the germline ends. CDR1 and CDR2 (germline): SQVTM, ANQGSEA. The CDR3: CSVDSGLGLEQYF. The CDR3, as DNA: TGCAGCGTTGACTCGGGTCTAGGACTCGAGCAGTACTTC.

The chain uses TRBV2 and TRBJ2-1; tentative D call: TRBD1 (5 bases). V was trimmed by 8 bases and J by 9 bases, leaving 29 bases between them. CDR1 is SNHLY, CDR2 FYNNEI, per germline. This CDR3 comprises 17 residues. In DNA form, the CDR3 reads TGTGCCAGCCGACCAAGGGGTAGGCTAGTAGCCCCCGGTGAGCAGTTCTTC. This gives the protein CASRPRGRLVAPGEQFF.

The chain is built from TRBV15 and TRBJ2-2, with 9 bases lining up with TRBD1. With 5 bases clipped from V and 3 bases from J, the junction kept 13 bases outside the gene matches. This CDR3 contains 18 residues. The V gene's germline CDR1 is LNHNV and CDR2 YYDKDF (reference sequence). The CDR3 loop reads CATSSTYGDRADTGELFF. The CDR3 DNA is TGTGCCACCAGCTCAACGTATGGGGACAGGGCGGACACCGGGGAGCTGTTTTTT.

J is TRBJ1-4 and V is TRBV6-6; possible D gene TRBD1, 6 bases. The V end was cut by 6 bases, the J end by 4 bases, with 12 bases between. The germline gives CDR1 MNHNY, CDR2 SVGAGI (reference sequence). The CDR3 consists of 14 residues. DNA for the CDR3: TGTGCCAGCAGCCGGGACAAGATTAATGAAAAACTGTTTTTT. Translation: CASSRDKINEKLFF.

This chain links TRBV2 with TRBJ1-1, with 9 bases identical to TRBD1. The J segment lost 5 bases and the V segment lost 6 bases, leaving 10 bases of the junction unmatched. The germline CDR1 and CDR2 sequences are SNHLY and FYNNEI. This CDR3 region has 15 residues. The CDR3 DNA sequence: TGTGCCAGCAGCGGGGACAGGGTAAGAGGGACTGAAGCTTTCTTT. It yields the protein CASSGDRVRGTEAFF.

The CDR3 coding sequence is TGTGCCAGCAGCCTTAGCGGGGGGGCAGATACGCAGTATTTT. Residues: CASSLSGGADTQYF. The rearrangement links TRBV6-5 to TRBJ2-3; 11 bases align to TRBD2. Germline values: CDR1 MNHEY, CDR2 SVGAGI. CDR3 length: 14 residues. Trimming at V came to 6 bases and at J to 4 bases, leaving 3 bases not matched to a gene.

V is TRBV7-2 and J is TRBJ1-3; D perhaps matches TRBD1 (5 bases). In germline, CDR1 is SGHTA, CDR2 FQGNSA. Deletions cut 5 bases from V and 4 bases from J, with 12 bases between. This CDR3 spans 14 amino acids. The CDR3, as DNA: TGTGCCAGCAGCCTCCGGGGGGAAGGAAACACCATATATTTT. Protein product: CASSLRGEGNTIYF.

The CDR3 DNA is TGCAGCGTTGAGGGAAAGGCCCTACTAGGCTCTGGGGCCAACGTCCTGACTTTC. Its translation is CSVEGKALLGSGANVLTF. The chain couples TRBV29-1 to TRBJ2-6, with TRBD2 as a possible D gene (5 bases). Germline assignment: CDR1 SQVTM and CDR2 ANQGSEA. Trimming shortened V by 3 bases and J by 0 bases, and 18 bases separated the two germline ends. This CDR3 spans 18 amino acids.

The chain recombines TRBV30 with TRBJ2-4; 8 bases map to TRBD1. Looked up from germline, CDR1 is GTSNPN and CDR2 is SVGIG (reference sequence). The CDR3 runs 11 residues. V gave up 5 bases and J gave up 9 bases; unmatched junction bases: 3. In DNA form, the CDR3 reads TGTGCCTGGGGGGACAGGAGCATTCAGTACTTC. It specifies CAWGDRSIQYF.

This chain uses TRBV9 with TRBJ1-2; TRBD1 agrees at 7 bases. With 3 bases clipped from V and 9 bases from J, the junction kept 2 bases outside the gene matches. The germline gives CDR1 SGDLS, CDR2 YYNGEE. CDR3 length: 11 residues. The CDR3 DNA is TGTGCCAGCAGCGACAGGGGCAGCTACACCTTC. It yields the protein CASSDRGSYTF. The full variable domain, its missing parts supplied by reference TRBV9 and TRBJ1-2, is DSGVTQTPKHLITATGQRVTLRCSPRSGDLSVYWYQQSLDQGLQFLIQYYNGEERAKGNILERFSAQQFPDLHSELNLSSLELGDSALYFCASSDRGSYTFGSGTRLTVV.

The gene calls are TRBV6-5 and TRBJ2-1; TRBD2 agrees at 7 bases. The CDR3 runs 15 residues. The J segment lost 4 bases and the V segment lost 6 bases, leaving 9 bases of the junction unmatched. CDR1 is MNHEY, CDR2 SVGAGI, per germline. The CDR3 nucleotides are TGTGCCAGCAGCAAGTCCGGGGGGAAATACAATGAGCAGTTCTTC. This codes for CASSKSGGKYNEQFF.

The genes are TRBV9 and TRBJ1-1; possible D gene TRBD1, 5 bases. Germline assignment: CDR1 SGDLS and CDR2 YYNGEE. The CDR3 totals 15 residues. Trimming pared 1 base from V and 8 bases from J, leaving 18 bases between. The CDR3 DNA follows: TGTGCCAGCAGCGTAAGGGTGGGGGGGGACTCCGAAGCTTTCTTT. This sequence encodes CASSVRVGGDSEAFF.

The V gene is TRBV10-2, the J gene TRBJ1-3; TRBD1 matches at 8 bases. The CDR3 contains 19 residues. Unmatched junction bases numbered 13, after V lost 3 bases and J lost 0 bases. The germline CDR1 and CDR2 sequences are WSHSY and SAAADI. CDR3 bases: TGCGCCAGCAGTGATCAGGGGGCGAAGTTGATCGGCTCTGGAAACACCATATATTTT. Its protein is CASSDQGAKLIGSGNTIYF.

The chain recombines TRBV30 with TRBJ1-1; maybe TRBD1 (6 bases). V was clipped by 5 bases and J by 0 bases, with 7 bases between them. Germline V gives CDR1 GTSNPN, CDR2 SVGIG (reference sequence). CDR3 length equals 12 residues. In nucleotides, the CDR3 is TGTGCCTGGGGACAGTTGAACACTGAAGCTTTCTTT. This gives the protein CAWGQLNTEAFF.

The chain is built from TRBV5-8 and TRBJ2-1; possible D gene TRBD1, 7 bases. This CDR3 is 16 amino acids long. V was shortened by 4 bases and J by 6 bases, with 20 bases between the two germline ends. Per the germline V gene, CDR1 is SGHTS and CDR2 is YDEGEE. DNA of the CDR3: TGTGCCAGCAGCCCGGGGGCAGGGGGGTCGGTCAATGAGCAGTTCTTC. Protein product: CASSPGAGGSVNEQFF.

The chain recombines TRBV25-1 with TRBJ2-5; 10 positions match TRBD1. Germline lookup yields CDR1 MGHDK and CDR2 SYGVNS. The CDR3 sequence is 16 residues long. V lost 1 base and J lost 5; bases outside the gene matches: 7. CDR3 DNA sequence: TGTGCCAGCAGTGAATGGATGACAGGGGGCGGGGAGACCCAGTACTTC. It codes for CASSEWMTGGGETQYF.

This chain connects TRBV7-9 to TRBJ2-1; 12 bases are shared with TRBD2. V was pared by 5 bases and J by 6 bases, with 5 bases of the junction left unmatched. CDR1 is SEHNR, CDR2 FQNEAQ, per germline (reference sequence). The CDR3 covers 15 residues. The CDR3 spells CASSLLAGGRNEQFF. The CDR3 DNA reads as TGTGCCAGCAGCCTCCTAGCGGGGGGGCGCAATGAGCAGTTCTTC.

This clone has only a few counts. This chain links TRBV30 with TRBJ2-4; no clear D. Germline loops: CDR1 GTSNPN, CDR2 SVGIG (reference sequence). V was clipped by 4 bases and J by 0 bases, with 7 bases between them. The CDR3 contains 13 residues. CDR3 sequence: CAWTDLAKNIQYF. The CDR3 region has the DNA TGTGCCTGGACAGATCTAGCCAAAAACATTCAGTACTTC.

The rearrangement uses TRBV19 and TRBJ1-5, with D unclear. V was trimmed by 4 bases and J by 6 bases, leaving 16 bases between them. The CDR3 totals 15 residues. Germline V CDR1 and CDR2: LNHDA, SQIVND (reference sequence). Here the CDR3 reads CASSTALEGSQPQHF. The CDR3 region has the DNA TGTGCCAGTAGTACTGCCTTGGAGGGTAGTCAGCCCCAGCATTTT.

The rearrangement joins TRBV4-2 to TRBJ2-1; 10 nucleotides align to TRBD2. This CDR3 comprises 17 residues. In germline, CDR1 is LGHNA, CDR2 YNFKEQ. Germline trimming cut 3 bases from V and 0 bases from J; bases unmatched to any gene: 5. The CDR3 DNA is TGTGCCAGCAGCCAGGATAGCGGGGGGATCTCCTACAATGAGCAGTTCTTC. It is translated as CASSQDSGGISYNEQFF.

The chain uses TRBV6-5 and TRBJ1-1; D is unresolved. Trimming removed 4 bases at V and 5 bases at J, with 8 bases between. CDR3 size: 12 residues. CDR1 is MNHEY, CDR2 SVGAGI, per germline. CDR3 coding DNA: TGTGCCAGCAGTTCCTTAATGACTGAAGCTTTCTTT. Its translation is CASSSLMTEAFF.

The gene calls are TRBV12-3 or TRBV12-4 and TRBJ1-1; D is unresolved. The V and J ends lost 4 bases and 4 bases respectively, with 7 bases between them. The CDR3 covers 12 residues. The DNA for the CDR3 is TGTGCCAGCAGTTCCGGGAGCACTGAAGCTTTCTTT. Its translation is CASSSGSTEAFF.